The 28 T cell receptor beta chains below come from one sample, sequenced in a study of type 1 and type 2 diabetes patients. The PCR template was genomic DNA. Amplification of the beta chain CDR3 used 30 forward and 13 reverse multiplex primers. Each CDR3 protein is one row after TCRdb ran MiXCR on the multiplex PCR reads. The sample contains 280,000 or so distinct CDR3 sequences, roughly 48% of which appear only once. Sequencing used peripheral blood mononuclear cells (PBMCs). The receptors derive from a man aged 18-30 years with type 2 diabetes.

This rearrangement joins TRBV5-1 to TRBJ2-7, with no clear D. The germline gives CDR1 SGHRS, CDR2 YFSETQ. The CDR3 contains 13 residues. The V gene lost 0 bases and the J gene lost 2 bases, with 6 bases spanning the gap. CDR3: CASSLAETYEQYF. The CDR3 DNA is TGCGCCAGCAGCTTGGCCGAGACCTACGAGCAGTACTTC.

This clonotype was seen only a few times. This chain connects TRBV7-3 to TRBJ2-7, with no clear D. The length of the CDR3 is 13 residues. The V end was cut by 5 bases, the J end by 6 bases, with 14 bases between. CDR1 is SGHTA, CDR2 FQGTGA, per germline. DNA for the CDR3: TGTGCCAGCAGCCAATCCGGTCGTGGCGAGCAGTACTTC. This gives the protein CASSQSGRGEQYF.

The chain joins TRBV2 to TRBJ1-2; tentative D call: TRBD1 (5 bases). Germline CDR1 and CDR2: SNHLY and FYNNEI. V was cut by 6 bases and J by 8 bases, with 13 bases left in between. The CDR3 loop spans 12 amino acids. Here the CDR3 reads CASSLGVAGYTF. The DNA of the CDR3 is TGTGCCAGCAGCTTAGGGGTGGCAGGCTACACCTTC. The full variable domain, completed using reference TRBV2 and TRBJ1-2, is EPEVTQTPSHQVTQMGQEVILRCVPISNHLYFYWYRQILGQKVEFLVSFYNNEISEKSEIFDDQFSVERPDGSNFTLKIRSTKLEDSAMYFCASSLGVAGYTFGSGTRLTVV.

This clonotype was picked up one time. The chain links TRBV30 to TRBJ1-6; D gene ambiguous. V was pared by 0 bases and J by 9 bases, with 12 bases between. This CDR3 contains 14 residues. Germline assignment: CDR1 GTSNPN and CDR2 SVGIG (reference sequence). The CDR3 is CAWSVGGSTSPLHF. The CDR3 nucleotides read TGTGCCTGGAGTGTAGGAGGTTCTACTTCACCCCTCCACTTT.

This chain joins TRBV29-1 and TRBJ1-2; the D gene is possibly TRBD1 (6 bases). The CDR3 totals 14 residues. V was shortened by 2 bases and J by 4 bases, with 14 bases between the two germline ends. Per the germline V gene, CDR1 is SQVTM and CDR2 is ANQGSEA. CDR3: CSVERTEIAYGYTF. CDR3 bases: TGCAGCGTTGAACGGACAGAAATAGCCTATGGCTACACCTTC.

The chain is built from TRBV12-3 or TRBV12-4 and TRBJ2-7; tentatively, D is TRBD2 (5 bases). CDR3 length: 14 residues. V shed 3 bases and J shed 4 bases, with 13 bases lying between them. In nucleotides, the CDR3 is TGTGCCAGCAGTTTTAGACACGGGGATTACGAGCAGTACTTC. Translated, it gives CASSFRHGDYEQYF.

The chain recombines TRBV12-3 or TRBV12-4 with TRBJ2-3; TRBD1 agrees at 8 bases. Trimming cost V 8 bases and J 5 bases; bases outside gene matches: 3. The CDR3 has 12 residues. As DNA, the CDR3 is TGTGCCAGCCTGGACAGGGAAGATACGCAGTATTTT. Translated, it gives CASLDREDTQYF.

For this clonotype: A much more abundant neighbour one base away suggests this may be a read error. The J gene is TRBJ2-5, the V gene TRBV15, with D possibly called TRBD1 or TRBD2 (5 bases each). Deletions cut 2 bases from V and 11 bases from J, with 24 bases between. Germline CDR1 LNHNV, CDR2 YYDKDF (reference sequence). The CDR3 runs to 16 residues. CDR3 protein: CATSRHHPGPLAEQYF. CDR3 DNA: TGTGCCACCAGCAGACATCACCCGGGACCTCTCGCGGAGCAGTACTTC.

V usage is TRBV28 and J usage is TRBJ2-7; D may match TRBD1 or TRBD2 (5 bases each). The CDR3 has 15 residues. Trimming cost V 4 bases and J 4 bases, with 17 bases left between them. The germline CDR1 and CDR2 sequences are MDHEN and SYDVKM. The CDR3: CASSSFGGGGYEQYF. CDR3 in DNA: TGTGCCAGCAGTTCGTTTGGGGGTGGAGGATACGAGCAGTACTTC.

This chain uses TRBV30 with TRBJ1-2; the match to TRBD1 covers 10 bases. V lost 3 bases to trimming and J lost 8 bases; unmatched junction nucleotides: 6. Per the germline V gene, CDR1 is GTSNPN and CDR2 is SVGIG (reference sequence). CDR3 size: 13 residues. The CDR3 spells CAWRTGGAGGYTF. The CDR3 region has the DNA TGTGCCTGGAGGACAGGGGGCGCGGGGGGCTACACCTTC.

This clonotype was seen ten or more times. This rearrangement joins TRBV6-5 to TRBJ2-5, with 7 positions matching TRBD1. Germline values: CDR1 MNHEY, CDR2 SVGAGI. The CDR3 runs 13 residues. Unmatched junction bases numbered 3, after V lost 5 bases and J lost 3 bases. The DNA for the CDR3 is TGTGCCAGCAGTCAACAGGGGAAAGAGACCCAGTACTTC. Translated, it gives CASSQQGKETQYF.

The chain combines TRBV19 with TRBJ2-3, with D possibly TRBD1 on 6 matching bases. The CDR3 spans 14 residues. V lost 6 bases and J 2 bases, leaving 12 bases between the germline ends. Germline CDR1 and CDR2: LNHDA and SQIVND (reference sequence). CDR3 DNA sequence: TGTGCCAGTAGACATAGGGGGTCCACAGATACGCAGTATTTT. It yields the protein CASRHRGSTDTQYF.

The rearrangement uses TRBV28 and TRBJ2-1; 14 bases are a match to TRBD2. The V and J ends lost 10 bases and 9 bases, in that order; junction bases with no gene match: 5. The CDR3 is 13 residues long. CDR1 is MDHEN, CDR2 SYDVKM, per germline. For the CDR3, the DNA is TGTGCCACCGGGACTAGCGGGAGACGTGAGCAGTTCTTC. Translation gives CATGTSGRREQFF.

V and J are TRBV2 and TRBJ2-3; 9 bases are shared with TRBD2. Unmatched junction bases numbered 9, after V lost 10 bases and J lost 1 base. Per germline, CDR1 SNHLY and CDR2 FYNNEI. The CDR3 has 15 amino acids. CDR3 protein: CAIKTTSGRTDTQYF. DNA for the CDR3: TGTGCCATCAAGACGACTAGCGGACGCACAGATACGCAGTATTTT.

The rearrangement uses TRBV5-1 and TRBJ1-2; D is ambiguous. The germline V and J ends were trimmed by 0 bases and 4 bases, with 10 bases remaining between them. Germline V gene sequence: CDR1 SGHRS, CDR2 YFSETQ. The CDR3 totals 14 residues. CDR3 nucleotides: TGCGCCAGCAGCTTGGCCGGGATCTCCTATGGCTACACCTTC. Amino acids: CASSLAGISYGYTF.

For this clonotype: With a much larger clone just one base away, this may be a read error. The chain is built from TRBV2 and TRBJ1-4, with unresolved D. From germline, CDR1 is SNHLY and CDR2 FYNNEI. The CDR3 spans 13 residues. V gave up 3 bases and J gave up 8 bases, with 10 bases separating them. CDR3 loop: CASSDPGEEKLFF. CDR3 nucleotide sequence: TGTGCCAGCAGTGACCCTGGGGAGGAAAAACTGTTTTTT.

The chain has TRBV6-6 and TRBJ1-1; 7 bases match TRBD1. The CDR3 sequence is 13 residues long. Germline V gene lookup returns CDR1 MNHNY and CDR2 SVGAGI (reference sequence). Unmatched junction bases numbered 4, after V lost 5 bases and J lost 4 bases. Here the CDR3 reads CASSDRESTEAFF. CDR3 in DNA: TGTGCCAGCAGTGACAGGGAGAGCACTGAAGCTTTCTTT.

DNA of the CDR3: TGTGCCAGCATCCCTGGGGGGGAGAGGGACACTGAAGCTTTCTTT. Translating it yields CASIPGGERDTEAFF. The chain combines TRBV25-1 with TRBJ1-1, with D possibly matching TRBD1 (5 bases). Germline loops: CDR1 MGHDK, CDR2 SYGVNS. V gave up 7 bases and J gave up 3 bases, with 18 bases separating them. The CDR3 extends over 15 amino acids. Filled out from reference TRBV25-1 and TRBJ1-1, the complete variable domain reads EADIYQTPRYLVIGTGKKITLECSQTMGHDKMYWYQQDPGMELHLIHYSYGVNSTEKGDLSSESTVSRIRTEHFPLTLESARPSHTSQYLCASIPGGERDTEAFFGQGTRLTVV.

V gene TRBV30 combines with J gene TRBJ2-3; no firm D call. Trimming stripped 0 bases from V and 1 base from J, with 5 bases between. This CDR3 is 13 amino acids long. The germline V gene encodes CDR1 GTSNPN and CDR2 SVGIG (reference sequence). The CDR3 DNA reads as TGTGCCTGGAGTGTCATAGGCACAGATACGCAGTATTTT. Translating gives CAWSVIGTDTQYF.

CDR3 amino acids: CASSRGLAEAFF. CDR3 bases: TGTGCCAGCAGCAGGGGATTGGCTGAAGCTTTCTTT. J is TRBJ1-1 and V is TRBV2; the D gene is possibly TRBD1 (6 bases). Per the germline V gene, CDR1 is SNHLY and CDR2 is FYNNEI. Trimming removed 6 bases from V and 6 bases from J, with 11 bases in between. The CDR3 consists of 12 residues.

The rearrangement links TRBV30 to TRBJ1-1; D is unclear. CDR3 size: 13 residues. Trimming left V 0 bases short and J 4 bases short, with 9 bases between. Germline values: CDR1 GTSNPN, CDR2 SVGIG (reference sequence). As DNA, the CDR3 is TGTGCCTGGAGTGTAACAGACGGCACTGAAGCTTTCTTT. Its translation: CAWSVTDGTEAFF.

This clonotype was seen a handful of times. The gene calls are TRBV19 and TRBJ2-3, with 11 bases aligning to TRBD2. Germline-derived CDR1 and CDR2 are LNHDA and SQIVND (reference sequence). With V trimmed by 5 bases and J by 6 bases, 10 bases remained unmatched. This CDR3 spans 16 amino acids. The CDR3 bases are TGTGCCAGTAGTGAAATAGCGGGAGGGCTCAGGGATACGCAGTATTTT. Translating gives CASSEIAGGLRDTQYF.

This clonotype was counted a few times. The rearrangement uses TRBV7-2 and TRBJ2-5, with unresolved D. The ends were cut back, 4 bases at V and 4 bases at J, with 10 bases in the middle. The CDR3 spans 13 residues. Germline CDR1 reads SGHTA; CDR2 reads FQGNSA. DNA of the CDR3: TGTGCCAGCAGCTCCCAAGGGATAGAGACCCAGTACTTC. Protein product: CASSSQGIETQYF. Complete variable domain (other parts from reference TRBV7-2 and TRBJ2-5): GAGVSQSPSNKVTEKGKDVELRCDPISGHTALYWYRQSLGQGLEFLIYFQGNSAPDKSGLPSDRFSAERTGGSVSTLTIQRTQQEDSAVYLCASSSQGIETQYFGPGTRLLVL.

This chain uses TRBV30 with TRBJ2-5; no reliable D call. V was cut by 0 bases and J by 5 bases, with 16 bases left in between. The CDR3 runs 15 residues. Germline loops: CDR1 GTSNPN, CDR2 SVGIG (reference sequence). The CDR3 DNA reads as TGTGCCTGGAGTGTAAAAGGTCAGGTTGAGGAGACCCAGTACTTC. This codes for CAWSVKGQVEETQYF.

The V gene is TRBV19, the J gene TRBJ1-6; perhaps TRBD1 as D (6 bases). Germline V gene sequence: CDR1 LNHDA, CDR2 SQIVND (reference sequence). V was cut by 10 bases and J by 10 bases, with 23 bases left in between. There are 15 residues in the CDR3. The CDR3 loop is CATRLMGGLMSPLHF. In nucleotides, the CDR3 is TGTGCCACTCGCCTAATGGGGGGGCTGATGTCACCCCTCCACTTT. The full variable domain, with the rest looked up from reference TRBV19 and TRBJ1-6, is DGGITQSPKYLFRKEGQNVTLSCEQNLNHDAMYWYRQDPGQGLRLIYYSQIVNDFQKGDIAEGYSVSREKKESFPLTVTSAQKNPTAFYLCATRLMGGLMSPLHFGNGTRLTVT.

This clonotype was counted many times. The chain carries TRBV19 and TRBJ1-1, with D unresolved. The V gene lost 10 bases and the J gene lost 2 bases, with 11 bases spanning the gap. The CDR3 runs to 12 residues. Germline V gives CDR1 LNHDA, CDR2 SQIVND (reference sequence). The CDR3 DNA sequence: TGTGCCACCTCGGCAGATAACACTGAAGCTTTCTTT. Protein product: CATSADNTEAFF.

This clonotype was observed a single time. The rearrangement uses TRBV7-2 and TRBJ2-7; D gene unclear. Per the germline V gene, CDR1 is SGHTA and CDR2 is FQGNSA. V lost 5 bases, J lost 2 bases, and 25 bases lay in between. The CDR3 sequence is 18 residues long. The CDR3 sequence is CASSLTNVGSSSTYEQYF. The CDR3 DNA reads TGTGCCAGCAGCCTGACCAACGTAGGGTCCTCGTCAACCTACGAGCAGTACTTC. Filled out from reference TRBV7-2 and TRBJ2-7, the complete variable domain reads GAGVSQSPSNKVTEKGKDVELRCDPISGHTALYWYRQSLGQGLEFLIYFQGNSAPDKSGLPSDRFSAERTGGSVSTLTIQRTQQEDSAVYLCASSLTNVGSSSTYEQYFGPGTRLTVT.

About this clonotype itself: The germline gene is not matched at one end of the junction; a read error may be the cause. CDR3 loop: CASGFISNTEAFF. The CDR3 nucleotides read TGTGCCAGCGGTTTTATTAGTAACACTGAAGCTTTCTTT. The rearrangement links TRBV27 to TRBJ1-1; D not resolved. CDR1 is MNHEY, CDR2 SMNVEV, per germline (reference sequence). The CDR3 totals 13 residues.